The 32 T cell receptor beta chains presented below share a single source sample, sequenced in a study of human T cells and chemical hapten exposure. Unique molecular identifiers were linked by the library to individual cDNA molecules. Via MiXCR, TCRdb re-called the reads, giving one row per CDR3 protein. The table records about 120,000 distinct CDR3 sequences, over 6.5% of them present only once. Unfractionated whole blood yielded the extracted total RNA. The sample taken for sequencing was whole blood. Receptor source: a human donor in good health. Some clones in this sample may be carry-over from other donors' samples.

Only a few counts were recorded for this clonotype. V gene TRBV3-1 combines with J gene TRBJ2-7; D gene unclear. Trimming removed 4 bases at V and 2 bases at J, with 15 bases between. Germline-derived CDR1 and CDR2 are LGHDT and YNNKEL (reference sequence). The CDR3 totals 15 residues. The DNA of the CDR3 is TGTGCCAGCAGCCCAGAGATGGTAGCCCCCTACGAGCAGTACTTC. This encodes CASSPEMVAPYEQYF.

V gene TRBV5-1 combines with J gene TRBJ2-7; 9 bases match TRBD1. The CDR3 sequence is 14 residues long. Germline CDR1 is SGHRS and CDR2 is YFSETQ. Trimming cost V 4 bases and J 4 bases; bases outside gene matches: 6. The CDR3 loop is CASSRQGGLYEQYF. CDR3 coding DNA: TGCGCCAGCAGCCGACAGGGGGGCCTTTACGAGCAGTACTTC.

At least ten counts were recorded for this clonotype. The chain employs TRBV30 and TRBJ1-5; 8 bases fit TRBD1. CDR3 length: 14 amino acids. The J segment lost 5 bases and the V segment lost 1 base, leaving 4 bases of the junction unmatched. CDR1 is GTSNPN and CDR2 is SVGIG in the germline V gene (reference sequence). The CDR3 region is CAWSGDRRDQPQHF. The CDR3 DNA reads TGTGCCTGGAGTGGGGACAGGAGAGATCAGCCCCAGCATTTT.

In its sample, this clonotype was seen a few times. The chain links TRBV5-1 to TRBJ2-3; no clear D. Germline loops: CDR1 SGHRS, CDR2 YFSETQ. The CDR3 totals 13 residues. The V end lost 5 bases, the J end lost 3 bases, and 10 bases lay between the germline ends. The CDR3 sequence: CASRNTGTDTQYF. In DNA form, the CDR3 reads TGCGCCAGCAGAAACACGGGTACAGATACGCAGTATTTT.

At least ten counts were recorded for this clonotype. The chain has TRBV20-1 and TRBJ1-1; 7 positions match TRBD1. V lost 2 bases to trimming and J lost 0 bases; unmatched junction nucleotides: 6. The germline V gene has CDR1 DFQATT and CDR2 SNEGSKA (reference sequence). This CDR3 spans 15 amino acids. DNA for the CDR3: TGCAGTGCTAGATCGCTGACAGGGATGAACACTGAAGCTTTCTTT. Its protein is CSARSLTGMNTEAFF.

This clonotype was detected a few times. The chain combines TRBV10-3 with TRBJ2-3; TRBD2 is a possible D gene (5 bases). Trimming left V 5 bases short and J 1 base short, with 7 bases between. The CDR3 is 13 residues long. The germline CDR1 and CDR2 sequences are ENHRY and SYGVKD. The CDR3 sequence is CAISPGGTDTQYF. Here the CDR3 DNA reads TGTGCCATCAGTCCCGGGGGCACAGATACGCAGTATTTT.

Ten or more counts support this clonotype. The genes are TRBV20-1 and TRBJ1-1; the D is unclear. V lost 2 bases and J 0 bases, leaving 13 bases between the germline ends. The CDR3 extends over 15 amino acids. Per germline, CDR1 DFQATT and CDR2 SNEGSKA (reference sequence). CDR3 amino acids: CSARRQESMNTEAFF. CDR3 nucleotides: TGCAGTGCTAGAAGGCAGGAGTCAATGAACACTGAAGCTTTCTTT.

This clonotype was detected many times. The CDR3 sequence is CASSHGPPAGNQPQHF. The DNA for the CDR3 is TGTGCCAGCAGCCACGGACCGCCGGCGGGCAATCAGCCCCAGCATTTT. The J gene is TRBJ1-5, the V gene TRBV5-5, with D unresolved. Germline V gene sequence: CDR1 SGHKS, CDR2 YYEKEE (reference sequence). The V gene lost 4 bases and the J gene lost 2 bases, with 16 bases spanning the gap. This CDR3 is built from 16 residues.

Ten or more counts support this clonotype. One junction end disagrees with the germline gene, perhaps due to a read error. The CDR3 DNA sequence: TGTGCCAGCAGCCTAGCGGGGGACGCCTACGAGCAGTACTTC. Protein sequence: CASSLAGDAYEQYF. The chain recombines TRBV11-1 with TRBJ2-7; 10 nucleotides agree with TRBD2. The CDR3 covers 14 residues. From germline, CDR1 is SGHAT and CDR2 FQDESV (reference sequence).

This clonotype was detected many times. The chain joins TRBV20-1 to TRBJ1-1; D ambiguous. Germline CDR1 DFQATT, CDR2 SNEGSKA (reference sequence). V lost 4 bases to trimming and J lost 1 base, with 13 bases between them. The CDR3 is 14 residues long. The CDR3 is CSATKGGANTEAFF. CDR3 DNA: TGCAGTGCTACAAAGGGAGGAGCGAACACTGAAGCTTTCTTT.

DNA for the CDR3: TGTGCCAGCAGCCCCCGGGACAGGGGGAACATTCAGTACTTC. It yields the protein CASSPRDRGNIQYF. The J gene is TRBJ2-4, the V gene TRBV7-9, with 11 bases that match TRBD1. J was trimmed by 7 bases and V by 5 bases; bases with no gene match: 4. Germline-derived CDR1 and CDR2 are SEHNR and FQNEAQ (reference sequence). The CDR3 contains 14 residues.

The gene calls are TRBV6-2 or TRBV6-3 and TRBJ2-2; no clear D gene. Germline loops: CDR1 MNHEY, CDR2 SVGEGT. This CDR3 is built from 17 residues. Trimming cost V 0 bases and J 0 bases, with 11 bases left between them. The CDR3 sequence: CASSYSIIASNTGELFF. In DNA form, the CDR3 reads TGTGCCAGCAGTTACTCGATTATTGCGTCGAACACCGGGGAGCTGTTTTTT.

This clonotype has just a few counts. This chain joins TRBV5-5 and TRBJ1-5, with 9 bases identical to TRBD1. V lost 2 bases and J lost 4; bases outside the gene matches: 4. From germline, CDR1 is SGHKS and CDR2 YYEKEE (reference sequence). The CDR3 has 15 residues. CDR3: CASSFGTGINQPQHF. The CDR3, as DNA: TGTGCCAGCAGCTTCGGGACAGGGATTAATCAGCCCCAGCATTTT.

This chain links TRBV25-1 with TRBJ2-5; D possibly corresponds to TRBD2 (6 bases). The CDR3 consists of 12 residues. Germline V CDR1 and CDR2: MGHDK, SYGVNS. Trimming removed 8 bases at V and 4 bases at J, with 11 bases between. Here the CDR3 reads CASRGIGETQYF. For the CDR3, the DNA is TGTGCCAGCCGCGGGATCGGAGAGACCCAGTACTTC. The complete variable domain, with remaining parts taken from reference TRBV25-1 and TRBJ2-5, reads EADIYQTPRYLVIGTGKKITLECSQTMGHDKMYWYQQDPGMELHLIHYSYGVNSTEKGDLSSESTVSRIRTEHFPLTLESARPSHTSQYLCASRGIGETQYFGPGTRLLVL.

This clonotype was counted ten times or more. The chain couples TRBV6-5 to TRBJ1-3; D gene uncertain. V was pared by 1 base and J by 0 bases, with 13 bases between. Germline V gene data show CDR1 as MNHEY and CDR2 as SVGAGI. The CDR3 is 17 residues long. For the CDR3, the DNA is TGTGCCAGCAGTTACTTACCCCAGTGGAGCTCTGGAAACACCATATATTTT. Amino acid sequence: CASSYLPQWSSGNTIYF.

The table lists this clonotype with a few counts. The rearrangement joins TRBV20-1 to TRBJ2-7; D is unresolved. The V gene's germline CDR1 is DFQATT and CDR2 SNEGSKA (reference sequence). The CDR3 contains 14 residues. V gave up 0 bases and J gave up 0 bases, with 9 bases separating them. CDR3 sequence (DNA): TGCAGTGCTAGAGATTGGACGAACTCCTACGAGCAGTACTTC. It codes for CSARDWTNSYEQYF.

V is TRBV20-1 and J is TRBJ2-3; 7 bases agree with TRBD2. V dropped 4 bases and J dropped 0; count of bases not matched to a gene: 4. The CDR3 length is 14 residues. From germline, CDR1 is DFQATT and CDR2 SNEGSKA (reference sequence). The CDR3, as DNA: TGCAGTGCTAACAGCGGGGCAAGCACAGATACGCAGTATTTT. Residues: CSANSGASTDTQYF.

This clonotype was seen ten or more times. This chain connects TRBV7-8 to TRBJ1-5, with D maybe TRBD1 (6 bases). The germline V and J ends were trimmed by 5 bases and 2 bases, with 16 bases remaining between them. The CDR3 has 16 residues. CDR1 is SGHVS and CDR2 is FQNEAQ in the germline V gene. The CDR3 region has the DNA TGTGCCAGCAGCAAATCCGGGACACCCCGCAATCAGCCCCAGCATTTT. Residues: CASSKSGTPRNQPQHF.

This clonotype appeared many times. This chain connects TRBV29-1 to TRBJ2-7; D is unresolved. CDR3 length: 12 residues. Trimming removed 1 base from V and 1 base from J, with 5 bases in between. Per the germline V gene, CDR1 is SQVTM and CDR2 is ANQGSEA. The CDR3, as DNA: TGCAGCGTTGAAGGAACTTCCTACGAGCAGTACTTC. It specifies CSVEGTSYEQYF.

The chain carries TRBV6-1 and TRBJ2-5, with D possibly being TRBD1 (5 bases). CDR1 and CDR2 (germline): MNHNS, SASEGT. The CDR3 totals 16 residues. With 1 base removed from V and 4 bases from J, the gap between germline ends came to 16 bases. As DNA, the CDR3 is TGTGCCAGCAGTGAAGTAAGGGGCAGGCCAGTAGAGACCCAGTACTTC. This encodes CASSEVRGRPVETQYF.

This clonotype turned up a few times. The V call is TRBV7-2, the J call TRBJ1-2; D not certain. Trimming took 8 bases from V and 8 from J, leaving 15 bases between them. Germline CDR1 reads SGHTA; CDR2 reads FQGNSA. The CDR3 is made up of 12 amino acids. The CDR3 sequence is CASLFISGGYTF. The CDR3 nucleotides read TGTGCCAGCCTTTTTATTTCGGGGGGCTACACCTTC.

The V call is TRBV2, the J call TRBJ1-3; D unresolved. The CDR3 length is 15 residues. Germline V gene data show CDR1 as SNHLY and CDR2 as FYNNEI. V dropped 5 bases and J dropped 0 bases, with 11 bases sitting between them. The CDR3 region is CASSPDGSSGNTIYF. The CDR3 nucleotides read TGTGCCAGCAGTCCCGACGGAAGCTCTGGAAACACCATATATTTT.

At least ten counts were recorded for this clonotype. V gene TRBV4-1 combines with J gene TRBJ2-7; D remains ambiguous. The CDR3 is made up of 15 amino acids. Looked up from germline, CDR1 is MGHRA and CDR2 is YSYEKL. V was pared by 0 bases and J by 0 bases, with 9 bases between. The CDR3 DNA follows: TGCGCCAGCAGCCAAGAAGAGAGTAGCTCCTACGAGCAGTACTTC. This codes for CASSQEESSSYEQYF.

This clonotype has only a few counts. The chain recombines TRBV12-3 or TRBV12-4 with TRBJ1-6; possible D gene TRBD1, 6 bases. With 6 bases removed from V and 7 bases from J, the gap between germline ends came to 16 bases. The CDR3 runs 15 residues. CDR3 sequence (DNA): TGTGCCAGCAGCCCCGGACAGAACACGAATTCACCCCTCCACTTT. This translates into CASSPGQNTNSPLHF.

The sample holds many counts of this clonotype. The chain uses TRBV27 and TRBJ1-5; 8 bases are shared with TRBD1. Trimming removed 2 bases from V and 10 bases from J; junction bases left unmatched: 7. The CDR3 is 14 residues long. The germline V gene has CDR1 MNHEY and CDR2 SMNVEV (reference sequence). The CDR3 DNA follows: TGTGCCAGCAGTTTAGGGACAGGTGATTACCCCCAGCATTTT. It encodes CASSLGTGDYPQHF.

This clonotype was seen only a few times. The gene calls are TRBV11-2 and TRBJ1-1, with D perhaps TRBD1 (6 bases). Trimming pared 1 base from V and 1 base from J, leaving 13 bases between. This CDR3 is 16 amino acids long. Germline V gene data show CDR1 as SGHAT and CDR2 as FQNNGV. This chain's CDR3 is CASSLATGTGNTEAFF. CDR3 DNA: TGTGCCAGCAGCTTAGCTACAGGGACCGGGAACACTGAAGCTTTCTTT.

Comments on this clonotype: One junction end disagrees with the germline gene, perhaps due to a read error. The J gene is TRBJ2-5, the V gene TRBV6-2 or TRBV6-3; weak D call: TRBD2 (6 bases). Germline V gene data show CDR1 as MNHEY and CDR2 as SVGEGT. CDR3 length equals 13 residues. The CDR3, as DNA: TGTACCAGCAGTTGGAGGGTGGAACAGACCCAGTACTTC. Translated: CTSSWRVEQTQYF.

The chain recombines TRBV10-3 with TRBJ2-1; D call uncertain. V was pared by 4 bases and J by 7 bases, with 8 bases between. CDR1 is ENHRY and CDR2 is SYGVKD in the germline V gene. There are 12 residues in the CDR3. CDR3 sequence reads: CAISGTENEQFF. The CDR3 DNA sequence: TGTGCCATCAGTGGGACCGAAAATGAGCAGTTCTTC.

The V call is TRBV20-1, the J call TRBJ2-3; D might be TRBD1 (5 bases). The CDR3 contains 17 residues. The germline V and J ends were trimmed by 4 bases and 5 bases, with 25 bases remaining between them. Looked up from germline, CDR1 is DFQATT and CDR2 is SNEGSKA (reference sequence). CDR3 in DNA: TGCAGTGCTATAGGAAAAGGGGCTGCCCTTGCACAAGATACGCAGTATTTT. Protein: CSAIGKGAALAQDTQYF.

Only a few counts were recorded for this clonotype. V and J are TRBV5-6 and TRBJ2-3; 7 nucleotides align to TRBD2. The CDR3 consists of 16 residues. Looked up from germline, CDR1 is SGHDT and CDR2 is YYEEEE. J gave up 0 bases and V 1 base, and 5 bases lay outside the gene matches. The CDR3 DNA follows: TGTGCCAGCAGCTTGAGTCTAGCGGCTAGCACAGATACGCAGTATTTT. It translates to CASSLSLAASTDTQYF.

This clonotype was counted between two and nine times. The CDR3 DNA sequence: TGCAGTGCGCCCGACAGGGCGGTATCCTACGAGCAGTACTTC. Translation gives CSAPDRAVSYEQYF. J is TRBJ2-7 and V is TRBV20-1, with TRBD1 matching 7 bases. CDR1 and CDR2 from the germline V gene are DFQATT and SNEGSKA (reference sequence). The CDR3 totals 14 residues. V lost 6 bases and J lost 1; bases outside the gene matches: 9.

The CDR3 region is CASSPHPRAASSAYAKNIQYF. As DNA, the CDR3 is TGTGCCAGCAGCCCTCACCCCCGGGCGGCTAGTTCGGCCTACGCCAAAAACATTCAGTACTTC. V is TRBV7-9 and J is TRBJ2-4; no firm D call. CDR1 is SEHNR, CDR2 FQNEAQ, per germline (reference sequence). The V gene lost 5 bases and the J gene lost 1 base, with 30 bases spanning the gap. There are 21 residues in the CDR3.